This T cell receptor beta chain comes out of a study of regulatory dendritic cells for organ transplantation. V gave up 0 bases and J gave up 0 bases, with 12 bases separating them. CDR3 length: 18 amino acids. CDR1 LGHNA and CDR2 YNFKEQ come from the germline V gene. Memory T cells were CD45RO+, naive were CD45RA+, sorted by FACS. Whole-study findings and limits: Naive T cells showed high diversity, memory cells less, memory CD8+ least. Alloreactive memory CD8+ T cell pools varied considerably between individuals.

This clone was seen more than once but under ten times. Its antigen is currently unknown. The data were produced by immunoSEQ multiplex PCR, yet TCRdb's version contains in-frame clones alone and is incomplete. This sample has 25,000 to 35,000 clones; approximately 82% occur once, and the top ten carry 0.4% to 0.45%. The chain recombines TRBV4-2 with TRBJ2-6; tentative D call: TRBD1 (6 bases). This clonotype was obtained from a human donor in good health. The material sequenced was naive CD8+ T cells from blood. Subset noted: CD45RA+ naive T cells. CDR3 loop: CASSQEGASLSGANVLTF. CDR3 nucleotides: TGTGCCAGCAGCCAAGAGGGGGCCTCTCTCTCTGGGGCCAACGTCCTGACTTTC.